These 30 T cell receptor beta chains were sequenced from one sample in a study of blood T cells in healthy people across ages. Then a second PCR, running about 7 to 11 cycles, was carried out with a sample-barcoded 5' primer and a J-beta primer mix. One entry per CDR3 protein, called by TCRdb with MiXCR from the 5' RACE reads. The sample consists of 600,000 to 850,000 distinct CDR3 sequences, about 42% of them appearing once. Sequencing input: blood. The source of these receptors is a woman aged 60-75 years in good health.

This clonotype was observed at least ten times. The rearrangement joins TRBV7-2 to TRBJ1-2; D remains unclear. Trimming cost V 6 bases and J 5 bases, with 13 bases left between them. Germline values: CDR1 SGHTA, CDR2 FQGNSA. This CDR3 is built from 13 residues. This CDR3 is CASSPSSGYGYTF. In nucleotides, the CDR3 is TGTGCCAGCAGTCCTTCGTCCGGTTATGGCTACACCTTC.

This clonotype has a handful of counts. The chain is built from TRBV20-1 and TRBJ1-2, with a weak D call TRBD1 (5 bases). V lost 1 base to trimming and J lost 4 bases, with 13 bases between them. The CDR3 contains 14 residues. Per the germline V gene, CDR1 is DFQATT and CDR2 is SNEGSKA (reference sequence). As DNA, the CDR3 is TGCAGTGCTAGAGCCAGGGTCGAGAGCTATGGCTACACCTTC. Translation: CSARARVESYGYTF.

The J gene is TRBJ1-4, the V gene TRBV7-2; D gene unclear. The germline V gene encodes CDR1 SGHTA and CDR2 FQGNSA. Trimming removed 5 bases at V and 6 bases at J, with 13 bases between. This CDR3 contains 14 residues. CDR3 sequence reads: CASSPVYGYEKLFF. The CDR3 nucleotides are TGTGCCAGCAGCCCCGTATACGGGTATGAAAAACTGTTTTTT.

The chain recombines TRBV28 with TRBJ1-5, with D perhaps matching TRBD1 (5 bases). Germline loops: CDR1 MDHEN, CDR2 SYDVKM. Trimming took off 7 bases at V and 6 bases at J, with 19 bases between the two ends. The CDR3 sequence is 15 residues long. CDR3 DNA sequence: TGTGCCAGCACGTCCCCCGGGGCAGCTAGTCAGCCCCAGCATTTT. It yields the protein CASTSPGAASQPQHF.

The CDR3 DNA sequence: TGTGCCAGCAGCCTGGACGGATACTCTGGAAACACCATATATTTT. It encodes CASSLDGYSGNTIYF. The chain employs TRBV7-2 and TRBJ1-3, with D unresolved. Trimming pared 5 bases from V and 0 bases from J, leaving 11 bases between. CDR1 and CDR2 from the germline V gene are SGHTA and FQGNSA. The CDR3 has 15 residues.

This chain links TRBV19 with TRBJ1-2; TRBD1 matches at 9 bases. The length of the CDR3 is 15 residues. Per the germline V gene, CDR1 is LNHDA and CDR2 is SQIVND (reference sequence). V trimming: 2 bases; J trimming: 7 bases; junction bases outside the gene matches: 8. In DNA form, the CDR3 reads TGTGCCAGTAGTATAATACAGGGGGCCGTGGCTGGCTACACCTTC. As protein: CASSIIQGAVAGYTF.

The CDR3: CASSAGSRSSEQFF. The CDR3 DNA reads TGTGCCAGCAGCGCGGGGTCCCGGTCGAGTGAGCAGTTCTTC. This chain links TRBV11-2 with TRBJ2-1; possible D gene TRBD2, 6 bases. Trimming removed 5 bases from V and 9 bases from J, with 17 bases in between. CDR1 and CDR2 (germline): SGHAT, FQNNGV. This CDR3 has 14 residues.

About this clonotype itself: A single base separates this from a much larger clone, so it may be a read error. The chain has TRBV27 and TRBJ2-7, with D maybe TRBD2 (6 bases). Germline V gene sequence: CDR1 MNHEY, CDR2 SMNVEV (reference sequence). CDR3 length: 14 amino acids. The CDR3 DNA follows: TGTGCCAGCGGTTTAGCGGAGGGGCCCTACGAGCAGTACTTC. This codes for CASGLAEGPYEQYF.

V and J are TRBV20-1 and TRBJ2-1; 10 bases agree with TRBD2. With 5 bases clipped from V and 0 bases from J, the junction kept 13 bases outside the gene matches. The CDR3 loop spans 18 amino acids. CDR1 and CDR2 from the germline V gene are DFQATT and SNEGSKA (reference sequence). The CDR3 here is CSAEPGLAKASSYNEQFF. In DNA form, the CDR3 reads TGCAGTGCTGAACCGGGACTAGCGAAAGCTAGCTCCTACAATGAGCAGTTCTTC.

This clonotype has a handful of counts. The chain's CDR3 is CASSYSMAGGDTDTQYF. The CDR3 nucleotides are TGTGCCAGCAGTTACTCGATGGCGGGAGGGGACACAGATACGCAGTATTTT. This sequence joins TRBV6-6 and TRBJ2-3, with 9 bases lining up with TRBD2. The CDR3 sequence is 17 residues long. CDR1 is MNHNY and CDR2 is SVGAGI in the germline V gene (reference sequence). The V segment lost 0 bases and the J segment 2 bases; nucleotides outside the gene matches: 6.

The chain carries TRBV5-1 and TRBJ2-3; 14 nucleotides match TRBD2. CDR1 and CDR2 (germline): SGHRS, YFSETQ. With 1 base clipped from V and 10 bases from J, the junction kept 5 bases outside the gene matches. This CDR3 has 15 residues. The CDR3 reads CASSLSGTSGSSQYF. DNA for the CDR3: TGCGCCAGCAGCTTGTCAGGGACTAGCGGGAGTTCGCAGTATTTT.

Comments on this clonotype: It is likely a read error, because the conserved phenylalanine at the end of the CDR3 is missing. The J gene is TRBJ1-1, the V gene TRBV7-2; TRBD1 matches at 8 bases. V trimming: 5 bases; J trimming: 5 bases; junction bases outside the gene matches: 10. The CDR3 runs 15 residues. CDR1 and CDR2 (germline): SGHTA, FQGNSA. CDR3 region: CASSRQTGEVTEAFL. In DNA form, the CDR3 reads TGTGCCAGCAGCCGCCAGACAGGGGAAGTAACTGAAGCTTTCTTG.

The sample holds many counts of this clonotype. V gene TRBV6-5 combines with J gene TRBJ2-7; TRBD1 agrees at 11 bases. Per the germline V gene, CDR1 is MNHEY and CDR2 is SVGAGI. V shed 2 bases and J 5 bases; nucleotides not matched to a gene: 5. The CDR3 sequence is 15 residues long. The DNA of the CDR3 is TGTGCCAGCAGTTACCGGGGACAGGGGGACCACGAGCAGTACTTC. Protein sequence: CASSYRGQGDHEQYF.

The V gene is TRBV10-3, the J gene TRBJ2-1; TRBD2 matches 12 bases. Germline V gene data show CDR1 as ENHRY and CDR2 as SYGVKD. Germline trimming cut 4 bases from V and 8 bases from J; bases unmatched to any gene: 9. The CDR3 totals 16 residues. The CDR3 DNA reads TGTGCCATCAGTGGAACGACTAGCGGGGGTAGAGATGAGCAGTTCTTC. It is translated as CAISGTTSGGRDEQFF.

The chain links TRBV6-1 to TRBJ2-3; 7 bases match TRBD2. Germline trimming cut 2 bases from V and 3 bases from J; bases unmatched to any gene: 14. CDR1 is MNHNS, CDR2 SASEGT, per germline. CDR3 length: 18 amino acids. CDR3 sequence (DNA): TGTGCCAGCAGTGAAACGGGCGTACGGGGAGGGAGGACAGATACGCAGTATTTT. Amino acids: CASSETGVRGGRTDTQYF.

This clonotype was counted between two and nine times. The rearrangement joins TRBV7-9 to TRBJ2-1; 9 nucleotides line up with TRBD2. The CDR3 is 18 amino acids. Unmatched junction bases numbered 14, after V lost 3 bases and J lost 5 bases. Germline V gene sequence: CDR1 SEHNR, CDR2 FQNEAQ (reference sequence). CDR3 protein: CASSFPLGVAGAHNEQFF. As DNA, the CDR3 is TGTGCCAGCAGCTTCCCGTTGGGGGTAGCGGGGGCCCACAATGAGCAGTTCTTC.

The CDR3 loop is CASSQEVSLKLFF. The CDR3 DNA reads as TGCGCCAGCAGCCAAGAGGTCTCTTTAAAACTGTTTTTT. The V gene is TRBV4-1, the J gene TRBJ1-4; D uncertain. The V gene's germline CDR1 is MGHRA and CDR2 YSYEKL. The CDR3 runs to 13 residues. V was trimmed by 0 bases and J by 10 bases, leaving 9 bases between them.

J is TRBJ2-3 and V is TRBV3-1; 9 nucleotides line up with TRBD2. The germline CDR1 and CDR2 sequences are LGHDT and YNNKEL (reference sequence). The CDR3 is made up of 17 amino acids. V was pared by 3 bases and J by 1 base, with 8 bases of the junction left unmatched. The DNA for the CDR3 is TGTGCCAGCAGCCAGGTTGGGGCTAGCGGGGGCACAGATACGCAGTATTTT. It is translated as CASSQVGASGGTDTQYF.

The chain uses TRBV7-2 and TRBJ2-1, with D perhaps TRBD1 or TRBD2 (6 bases each). Germline assignment: CDR1 SGHTA and CDR2 FQGNSA. The CDR3 length is 15 residues. V was clipped by 4 bases and J by 5 bases, with 15 bases between them. The CDR3 region is CASSSAGQDNNEQFF. In DNA, the CDR3 is TGTGCCAGCAGCTCTGCGGGACAAGATAACAATGAGCAGTTCTTC.

In regard to this clonotype: This may be a read error, as it is one base from a much larger clone. The chain has TRBV7-9 and TRBJ2-5; D perhaps matches TRBD2 (6 bases). The end of the DNA aligns better with TRBJ2-1, so the J call may be wrong. There are 14 residues in the CDR3. Germline loops: CDR1 SEHNR, CDR2 FQNEAQ (reference sequence). CDR3 coding DNA: TGTGCCAGCAGCCTAAGACTAGTAGGGGAGACCCAGTTCTTC. This sequence encodes CASSLRLVGETQFF.

At least ten counts were recorded for this clonotype. This chain connects TRBV13 to TRBJ2-4; no clear D gene. The length of the CDR3 is 14 residues. V was shortened by 3 bases and J by 0 bases, with 6 bases between the two germline ends. Germline lookup yields CDR1 PRHDT and CDR2 FYEKMQ (reference sequence). This CDR3 reads CASSLRIAKNIQYF. The CDR3 region has the DNA TGTGCCAGCAGCTTGAGAATAGCCAAAAACATTCAGTACTTC.

This clonotype was seen many times. The chain is built from TRBV20-1 and TRBJ1-6, with 7 bases identical to TRBD1. The J segment lost 5 bases and the V segment lost 2 bases, leaving 6 bases of the junction unmatched. CDR3 length equals 15 residues. Looked up from germline, CDR1 is DFQATT and CDR2 is SNEGSKA (reference sequence). CDR3 in amino acids: CSARPQGVNNSPLHF. The CDR3, as DNA: TGCAGTGCTAGACCCCAGGGGGTCAATAATTCACCCCTCCACTTT.

The chain carries TRBV20-1 and TRBJ2-1; D may be TRBD2 (6 bases). Germline CDR1 DFQATT, CDR2 SNEGSKA (reference sequence). The V gene lost 6 bases and the J gene lost 0 bases, with 15 bases spanning the gap. The length of the CDR3 is 15 residues. The CDR3 bases are TGCAGTGCGATTAGCGGAGAGAGCTCCTACAATGAGCAGTTCTTC. It yields the protein CSAISGESSYNEQFF.

The J gene is TRBJ2-5, the V gene TRBV20-1; TRBD2 might be the D (6 bases). This CDR3 has 12 residues. Trimming removed 7 bases at V and 5 bases at J, with 14 bases between. Germline V CDR1 and CDR2: DFQATT, SNEGSKA (reference sequence). This chain's CDR3 is CSVAEGPETQYF. The CDR3 DNA reads TGCAGTGTAGCGGAGGGCCCCGAGACCCAGTACTTC.

The sample holds many counts of this clonotype. The rearrangement uses TRBV29-1 and TRBJ2-7; 9 bases align to TRBD1. The ends lost 2 bases at V and 6 bases at J; junction bases unmatched: 8. CDR1 and CDR2 from the germline V gene are SQVTM and ANQGSEA. CDR3 size: 14 residues. The DNA of the CDR3 is TGCAGCGTTGAAAGCGGGACAGGGTGGAGCGAGCAGTACTTC. Residues: CSVESGTGWSEQYF.

This clonotype was counted only a few times. The chain combines TRBV20-1 with TRBJ2-5; 9 bases fit TRBD2. The CDR3 spans 16 residues. Losses at the gene ends were 5 bases for V and 2 bases for J; bases not matched to a gene: 12. Germline V gene sequence: CDR1 DFQATT, CDR2 SNEGSKA (reference sequence). The CDR3 DNA is TGCAGTGCTCGAGGGTTAGGCGGGAGGGGTCAAGAGACCCAGTACTTC. This gives the protein CSARGLGGRGQETQYF.

The V gene is TRBV12-3 or TRBV12-4, the J gene TRBJ1-1, with D uncertain. The CDR3 has 13 residues. The V gene lost 5 bases and the J gene lost 5 bases, with 12 bases spanning the gap. In DNA form, the CDR3 reads TGTGCCAGCAGTGTATGGGGAGTAACTGAAGCTTTCTTT. This gives the protein CASSVWGVTEAFF.

The chain employs TRBV6-5 and TRBJ2-3; 8 positions match TRBD2. The CDR3 is made up of 16 amino acids. V was clipped by 2 bases and J by 5 bases; unmatched bases: 9. CDR1 MNHEY and CDR2 SVGAGI come from the germline V gene. CDR3 coding DNA: TGTGCCAGCAGTTACCTATTCGGGGGGGGAGGAGATACGCAGTATTTT. Protein sequence: CASSYLFGGGGDTQYF.

The J gene is TRBJ2-2, the V gene TRBV9; either TRBD1 or TRBD2 may supply D (6 bases each). The V end lost 4 bases, the J end lost 7 bases, and 17 bases lay between the germline ends. The CDR3 totals 15 residues. CDR1 and CDR2 from the germline V gene are SGDLS and YYNGEE. In DNA, the CDR3 is TGTGCCAGCAGCCCCGGGGGCGCAAATAACGGGGAGCTGTTTTTT. It codes for CASSPGGANNGELFF. The whole variable domain, remainder taken from reference TRBV9 and TRBJ2-2, is DSGVTQTPKHLITATGQRVTLRCSPRSGDLSVYWYQQSLDQGLQFLIQYYNGEERAKGNILERFSAQQFPDLHSELNLSSLELGDSALYFCASSPGGANNGELFFGEGSRLTVL.

There are a few counts of this clonotype. The chain uses TRBV13 and TRBJ1-6; TRBD1 is a possible D gene (5 bases). Trimming took 0 bases from V and 6 from J, leaving 15 bases between them. The germline CDR1 and CDR2 sequences are PRHDT and FYEKMQ (reference sequence). This CDR3 region has 17 residues. This CDR3 is CASSLGLPRVFNSPLHF. CDR3 DNA: TGTGCCAGCAGCTTAGGCCTCCCCAGGGTATTTAATTCACCCCTCCACTTT.